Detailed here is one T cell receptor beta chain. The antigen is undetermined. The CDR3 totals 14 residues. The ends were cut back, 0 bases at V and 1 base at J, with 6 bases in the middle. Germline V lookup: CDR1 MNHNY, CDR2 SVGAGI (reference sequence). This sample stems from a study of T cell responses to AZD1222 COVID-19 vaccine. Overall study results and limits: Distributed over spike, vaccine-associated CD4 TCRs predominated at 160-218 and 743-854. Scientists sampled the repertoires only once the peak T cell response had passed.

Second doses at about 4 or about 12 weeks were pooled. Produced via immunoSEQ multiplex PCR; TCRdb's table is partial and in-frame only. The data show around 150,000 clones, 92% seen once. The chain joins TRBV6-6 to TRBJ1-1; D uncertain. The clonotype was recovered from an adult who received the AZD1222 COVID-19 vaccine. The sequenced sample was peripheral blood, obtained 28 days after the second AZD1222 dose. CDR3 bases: TGTGCCAGCAGTTACTCGACGGGGAACACTGAAGCTTTCTTT. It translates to CASSYSTGNTEAFF.